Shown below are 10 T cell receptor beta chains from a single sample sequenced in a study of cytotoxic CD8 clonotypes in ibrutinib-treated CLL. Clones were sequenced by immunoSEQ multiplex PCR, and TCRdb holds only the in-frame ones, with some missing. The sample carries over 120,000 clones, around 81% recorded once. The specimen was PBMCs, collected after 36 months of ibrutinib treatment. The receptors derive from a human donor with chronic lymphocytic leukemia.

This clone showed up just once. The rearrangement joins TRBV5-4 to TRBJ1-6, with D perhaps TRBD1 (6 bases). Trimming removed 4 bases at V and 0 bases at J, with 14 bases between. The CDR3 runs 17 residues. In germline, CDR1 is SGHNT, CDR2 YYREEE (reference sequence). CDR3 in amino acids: CASSGHGGSSYNSPLHF. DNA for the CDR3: TGTGCCAGCAGCGGACACGGGGGCAGCTCCTATAATTCACCCCTCCACTTT.

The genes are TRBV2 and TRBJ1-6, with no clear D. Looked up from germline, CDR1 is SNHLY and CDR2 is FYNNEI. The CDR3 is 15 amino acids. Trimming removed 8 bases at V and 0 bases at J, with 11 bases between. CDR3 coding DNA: TGTGCCAGCCTTTCAGACATCTCCTATAATTCACCCCTCCACTTT. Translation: CASLSDISYNSPLHF.

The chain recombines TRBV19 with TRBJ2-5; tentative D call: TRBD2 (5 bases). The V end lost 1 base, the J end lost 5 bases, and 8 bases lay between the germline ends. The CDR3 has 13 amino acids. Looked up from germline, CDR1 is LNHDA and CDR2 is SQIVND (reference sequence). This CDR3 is CASSIASGETQYF. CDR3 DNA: TGTGCCAGTAGTATAGCGTCGGGGGAGACCCAGTACTTC.

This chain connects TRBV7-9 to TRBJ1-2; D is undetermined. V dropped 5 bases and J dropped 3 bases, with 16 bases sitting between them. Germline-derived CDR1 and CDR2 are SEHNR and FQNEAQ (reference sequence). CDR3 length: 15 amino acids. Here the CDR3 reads CASSLLDGRHYGYTF. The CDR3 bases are TGTGCCAGCAGCCTCCTAGATGGACGCCACTATGGCTACACCTTC.

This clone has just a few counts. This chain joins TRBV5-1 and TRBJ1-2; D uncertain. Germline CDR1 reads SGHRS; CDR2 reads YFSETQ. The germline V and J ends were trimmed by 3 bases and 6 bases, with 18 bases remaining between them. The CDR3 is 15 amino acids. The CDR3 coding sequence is TGCGCCAGCAGCTCTATCTCGGCAGGATGGAATGGCTACACCTTC. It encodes CASSSISAGWNGYTF. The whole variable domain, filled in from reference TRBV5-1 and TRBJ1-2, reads KAGVTQTPRYLIKTRGQQVTLSCSPISGHRSVSWYQQTPGQGLQFLFEYFSETQRNKGNFPGRFSGRQFSNSRSEMNVSTLELGDSALYLCASSSISAGWNGYTFGSGTRLTVV.

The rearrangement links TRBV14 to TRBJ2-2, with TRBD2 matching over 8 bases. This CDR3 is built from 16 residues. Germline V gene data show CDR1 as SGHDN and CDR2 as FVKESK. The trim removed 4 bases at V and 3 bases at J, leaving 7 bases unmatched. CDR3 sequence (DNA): TGTGCCAGCAGCCCGATCGGGCGGGGGGACACCGGGGAGCTGTTTTTT. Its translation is CASSPIGRGDTGELFF. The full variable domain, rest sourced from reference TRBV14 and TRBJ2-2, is EAGVTQFPSHSVIEKGQTVTLRCDPISGHDNLYWYRRVMGKEIKFLLHFVKESKQDESGMPNNRFLAERTGGTYSTLKVQPAELEDSGVYFCASSPIGRGDTGELFFGEGSRLTVL.

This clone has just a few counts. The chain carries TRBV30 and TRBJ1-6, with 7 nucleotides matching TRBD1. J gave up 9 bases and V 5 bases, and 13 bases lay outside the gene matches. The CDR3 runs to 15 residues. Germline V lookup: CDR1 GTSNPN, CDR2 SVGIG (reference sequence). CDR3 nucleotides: TGTGCCTGGCTCGTTCCCGGGACAGAAACTTCACCCCTCCACTTT. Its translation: CAWLVPGTETSPLHF.

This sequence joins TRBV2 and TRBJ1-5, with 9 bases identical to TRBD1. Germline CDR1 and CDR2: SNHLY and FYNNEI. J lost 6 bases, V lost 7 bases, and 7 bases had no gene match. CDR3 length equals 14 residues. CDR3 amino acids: CASNLDRGSQPQHF. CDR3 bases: TGTGCCAGCAATTTGGACAGGGGAAGTCAGCCCCAGCATTTT.

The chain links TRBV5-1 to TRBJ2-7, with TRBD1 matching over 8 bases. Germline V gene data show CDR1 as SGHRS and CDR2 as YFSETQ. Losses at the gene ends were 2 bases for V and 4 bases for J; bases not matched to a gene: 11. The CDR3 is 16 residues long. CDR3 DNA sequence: TGCGCCAGCAGCTTAGGGCAGGGGGCGTCGTCTTACGAGCAGTACTTC. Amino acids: CASSLGQGASSYEQYF.

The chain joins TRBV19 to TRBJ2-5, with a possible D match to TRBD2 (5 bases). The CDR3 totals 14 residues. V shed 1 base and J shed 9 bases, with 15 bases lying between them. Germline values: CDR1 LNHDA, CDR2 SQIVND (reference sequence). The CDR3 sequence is CASSIGFRSGSQYF. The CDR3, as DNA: TGTGCCAGTAGTATAGGCTTCCGGAGCGGCTCCCAGTACTTC. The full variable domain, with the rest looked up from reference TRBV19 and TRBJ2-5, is DGGITQSPKYLFRKEGQNVTLSCEQNLNHDAMYWYRQDPGQGLRLIYYSQIVNDFQKGDIAEGYSVSREKKESFPLTVTSAQKNPTAFYLCASSIGFRSGSQYFGPGTRLLVL.